The rows below give T cell receptor beta chains drawn from one sample of a study of shared clonotypes between healthy human individuals. Profiling relied on immunoSEQ multiplex PCR, and the TCRdb table lists in-frame clones only, not all of them. The table has 740,000 or so clones, more than 70% seen once; the top ten hold roughly 1.9%. Sequencing used memory CD4+ T cells sorted from blood. These TCRs come from a woman aged 25 to 45 in good health. The CDR3 runs from the conserved cysteine through the conserved F or W. The order of the fields is clone size, CDR3 length, D gene, V gene, J gene, CDR3 DNA, CDR3 protein. D genes are given only for firm matches. Where a row states a size, it is once, few, many or the class of an expanded clone; other rows omit it.

>.|15|TRBD2|TRBV19|TRBJ2-1
TGTGCCAGTACTCTAGGACTAGCGGGAAACAATGAGCAGTTCTTC
CASTLGLAGNNEQFF
>once|16|TRBD2|TRBV5-6|TRBJ2-7
TGTGCCAGCAGCGACCGGACTAGCGGGCGGACCTACGAGCAGTACTTC
CASSDRTSGRTYEQYF
>.|14|.|TRBV5-4|TRBJ1-2
TGTGCCAGCACCGGAGGGGGACTTAACTATGGCTACACCTTC
CASTGGGLNYGYTF
>.|14|TRBD1|TRBV5-1|TRBJ2-5
TGCGCCAGCAGCCAAGGACAGGGTTTAGAGACCCAGTACTTC
CASSQGQGLETQYF
>.|12|TRBD2|TRBV5-1|TRBJ2-1
TGCGCCAGCGGGGTAGCGGGATATGAGCAGTTCTTC
CASGVAGYEQFF
>few|15|TRBD2|TRBV2|TRBJ2-7
TGTGCCAGCAACCCTCGGACTAGCGGGAGGCATGAGCAGTACTTC
CASNPRTSGRHEQYF
>.|13|.|TRBV2|TRBJ2-2
TGTGCCAGCAGTGGGGACGTCACCGGGGAGCTGTTTTTT
CASSGDVTGELFF
>.|14|TRBD1|TRBV5-5|TRBJ1-2
TGTGCCAGCAGCCTGATACAGGGGCGGCATGGCTACACCTTC
CASSLIQGRHGYTF
>few|12|TRBD2|TRBV5-1|TRBJ2-1
TGCGCCAGCAGCTTGACTAGCGGGTTGCAGTTCTTC
CASSLTSGLQFF
>.|15|TRBD1|TRBV19|TRBJ1-2
TGTGCCAGTAGTATGGGCCAGGGGGAGGACTATGGCTACACCTTC
CASSMGQGEDYGYTF
>.|16|.|TRBV28|TRBJ1-5
TGTGCCAGCAGTTTTCTCGTGACCGGGAAAGATCAGCCCCAGCATTTT
CASSFLVTGKDQPQHF
>.|20|TRBD1|TRBV4-1|TRBJ1-4
TGCGCCAGCAGCCGAATGACAGGGGGCTACGCAGGATCAACTAATGAAAAACTGTTTTTT
CASSRMTGGYAGSTNEKLFF
>few|20|TRBD2|TRBV4-2|TRBJ2-6
TGTGCCAGCAGCCAAGATGGGCTAGCGGGAGGGAGGTGGGGGGCCAACGTCCTGACTTTC
CASSQDGLAGGRWGANVLTF
>.|15|TRBD1|TRBV10-3|TRBJ2-3
TGTGCCATCAGTGAGTCGCAGGGGGCGAGGGATACGCAGTATTTT
CAISESQGARDTQYF
>.|13|.|TRBV7-2|TRBJ2-5
TGTGCCAGCAGCCAACGGTACCAAGAGACCCAGTACTTC
CASSQRYQETQYF
>.|15|.|TRBV28|TRBJ2-3
TGTGCCAGCAGTTTTCGGTTGAGGTACACAGATACGCAGTATTTT
CASSFRLRYTDTQYF
>.|14|.|TRBV6-1|TRBJ2-2
TGTGCCAGCCGAGAGACTAGGACCACCGGGGAGCTGTTTTTT
CASRETRTTGELFF
>few|15|TRBD2|TRBV7-8|TRBJ2-7
TGTGCCAGCAGCTTATTGGGGCGGGAGCTCTACGAGCAGTACTTC
CASSLLGRELYEQYF
>once|15|TRBD2|TRBV5-1|TRBJ2-7
TGCGCCAGCAGCCCCGGGACTAGCGGCCTCTACGAGCAGTACTTC
CASSPGTSGLYEQYF
>.|16|.|TRBV6-1|TRBJ2-3
TGTGCCAGCAGTGGATCCCGGGGCCGGGGCACAGATACGCAGTATTTT
CASSGSRGRGTDTQYF
>.|14|.|TRBV25-1|TRBJ2-3
TGTGCCAGCAGCCGCGAGGGGAGCACAGATACGCAGTATTTT
CASSREGSTDTQYF
>.|14|.|TRBV27|TRBJ2-3
TGTGCCAGCAGTATCGGGCAGGGGGGAGATACGCAGTATTTT
CASSIGQGGDTQYF
>.|12|.|TRBV6-5|TRBJ2-1
TGTGCCAGCAGTAGTCCAACGGATATACAGTTCTTC
CASSSPTDIQFF
>.|14|.|TRBV30|TRBJ1-3
TGTGCCTGGGAAGTCAAGGGCTCTGGAAACACCATATATTTT
CAWEVKGSGNTIYF
>.|12|TRBD1|TRBV6-1|TRBJ1-5
TGTGCCAGCCGACAGGGGCAACAGCCCCAGCATTTT
CASRQGQQPQHF
>.|16|TRBD1|TRBV6-5|TRBJ1-5
TGTGCCAGCAGTTCGGGACAGGAGTTTAGCAATCAGCCCCAGCATTTT
CASSSGQEFSNQPQHF
>.|12|.|TRBV14|TRBJ2-1
TGTGCCAGCAGCCAAGATTCGGGGGAGCAGTTCTTC
CASSQDSGEQFF
>.|13|.|TRBV5-1|TRBJ2-7
TGCGCCAGCAGCTTGCGGGGCGCGGACGAGCAGTACTTC
CASSLRGADEQYF
>.|15|TRBD2|TRBV27|TRBJ2-3
TGTGCCAGCAGTTTACGTCGGGGAGGGAAAGATACGCAGTATTTT
CASSLRRGGKDTQYF
>few|13|.|TRBV10-1|TRBJ2-7
TGCGCCAGCAGTTGGACGTCTACCTACGAGCAGTACTTC
CASSWTSTYEQYF
>.|15|TRBD2|TRBV30|TRBJ2-1
TGTGCCTGGCGCTTGGGAGCGGGAGGGGACAATGAGCAGTTCTTC
CAWRLGAGGDNEQFF
>.|15|TRBD2|TRBV19|TRBJ2-5
TGTGCCAGTAGTATAACGGGACTACTACAAGAGACCCAGTACTTC
CASSITGLLQETQYF
>many|16|TRBD2|TRBV15|TRBJ2-3
TGTGCCACCAGCAGAGGCGGGACTAGCGGCACAGATACGCAGTATTTT
CATSRGGTSGTDTQYF
>.|12|.|TRBV4-1|TRBJ2-1
TGCGCCAGCAGCCAAGTAGCGAATGAGCAGTTCTTC
CASSQVANEQFF
>.|13|.|TRBV11-2|TRBJ2-7
TGTGCCAGCAGCCTAGTGAGCTCCTACGAGCAGTACTTC
CASSLVSSYEQYF
>.|14|.|TRBV25-1|TRBJ2-5
TGTGCCAGCAGTGTAGTCGGGGTGAGAGAGACCCAGTACTTC
CASSVVGVRETQYF
>.|17|.|TRBV19|TRBJ2-2
TGTGCCAGTAGTATGACGGGACGGCAACCCAACACCGGGGAGCTGTTTTTT
CASSMTGRQPNTGELFF
>.|14|.|TRBV6-1|TRBJ2-7
TGTGCCAGCAGTGAGCTAGCGTTAACCTACGAGCAGTACTTC
CASSELALTYEQYF
>.|12|.|TRBV30|TRBJ2-4
TGTGCCTGGAGTGACGCCAAAAACATTCAGTACTTC
CAWSDAKNIQYF
>few|13|TRBD2|TRBV19|TRBJ2-2
TGTGCCAGTAAACTAGCGGGGGCCGGGGAGCTGTTTTTT
CASKLAGAGELFF
>.|14|.|TRBV10-3|TRBJ2-1
TGTGCCATCAGTATTCAAGGCAGGTCAGGAGAGCAGTTCTTC
CAISIQGRSGEQFF
>few|17|TRBD1|TRBV25-1|TRBJ2-2
TGTGCCAGCAGTGACAGACAGGGGGCCGTGAACACCGGGGAGCTGTTTTTT
CASSDRQGAVNTGELFF
>few|13|TRBD1|TRBV30|TRBJ2-4
TGTGCCTGGAGTGTGGGACAGGAAAACATTCAGTACTTC
CAWSVGQENIQYF
>.|14|TRBD2|TRBV28|TRBJ2-7
TGTGCCAGCAGTTTACTTAGCCTGGGGAGGGTGCAGTACTTC
CASSLLSLGRVQYF
>.|14|.|TRBV27|TRBJ2-1
TGTGCCAGCAGTTTAGAGGGGTCCTACAATGAGCAGTTCTTC
CASSLEGSYNEQFF
>.|16|TRBD1|TRBV7-3|TRBJ2-2
TGTGCCAGCAGCTTACAGGGACAGGGGAACACCGGGGAGCTGTTTTTT
CASSLQGQGNTGELFF